The entry below gives a single T cell receptor beta chain sequence along with its context. Its antigen specificity is not known. It has no much larger one-base neighbor in the sample; base qualities were not kept. The sample originates from a study of blood T cell repertoires in COVID-19 (dated by TCRdb to 2020 to 2022). Regarding the complete study: Samples from collaborators originated in the United States, Italy and Spain and spanned both the acute and convalescent phases of COVID-19. Where available, HLA class I and class II types were obtained from metadata supplied by the sample provider rather than from assay-based typing. The samples were drawn from two sources: the first 160 participants of the ongoing ImmuneRACE study, and 1,000 to 1,500 subjects contributed by 6 global collaborators. Deeply sampled blood TCRbeta repertoires from subjects exposed to, actively infected with, or recovered from COVID-19 were included in the dataset. The repertoires were released in a freely available public database intended as a resource for research on the immune response to SARS-CoV-2. The prospective study material was composed of cDNA or gDNA derived from T cells, B-cell-depleted T cells, or PBMCs. The sample metadata nearly always contained a de-identified subject ID, COVID-19 status, age in years and sex.

Broad study findings and their caveats: The quantity of clinical and demographic metadata differed by source and by participant and was supplied without curation.

Each collaborating institution followed its own protocols to collect whole blood in K2EDTA tubes. Collaborator samples were shipped for TCRbeta analysis as frozen whole blood, isolated PBMCs, or DNA extracted from either sample type. The immunoSEQ Assay, a bias-controlled multiplex PCR, was used to amplify TCRbeta CDR3 regions from genomic DNA. Turning to the authors' computational methods: Within the assay, amplification of reference gene primers was used to estimate how many nucleated cells each sample contained. To quantify the absolute abundance of each unique TCRbeta CDR3 rearrangement, sequence reads were collapsed and filtered. Productive Simpson clonality was computed per sample as the square root of Simpson's diversity index over productive rearrangements. This is the immuneACCESS table as TCRdb keeps it, with only in-frame sequences that have V and J called. A part of the clones is gone; compared with another copy, unresolved V genes explain less than half, and the rest is unexplained. V, J and clone size derive from that table, while D and trimming were established from the DNA sequence. The sample table lists some 89,000 clones, 87% of them with a count of one. The ten largest clones add up to 15% of the sample.

The sequenced sample consisted of peripheral blood. The clonotype comes from a human donor in a cohort sampled during active COVID-19.

The CDR3 in this case is CASRANRGLPGELFF. The DNA sequence is TGTGCCAGCAGGGCGAACAGGGGCCTCCCCGGGGAGCTGTTTTTT. Recombination linked TRBV6-5 to TRBJ2-2, and TRBD1 aligns with 7 junction nucleotides. The CDR3 has 15 amino acids, counting the end cysteine and phenylalanine. Just the 45-base CDR3 DNA is kept, in frame starting at base 1. V is cut back by 6 bases and J by 6 bases, with 10 bases in the junction unmatched. CDR1 MNHEY and CDR2 SVGAGI are derived from the germline V gene.